The clone carrying this TCR beta chain was observed a few times. Its matching antigen is unknown. The sample comes from a study of OX40 agonist ivuxolimab in advanced cancers. Study-level background: Patients enrolled in dose escalation were diagnosed with hepatocellular carcinoma, melanoma, renal cell or head and neck cancer. Points from the study as a whole: CD8+ T cells were the subset that, on average, had more expanded clones than CD4+. The expanded peripheral T cells' antigen specificity was not determined.

Clones were read by immunoSEQ multiplex PCR, and TCRdb kept only the in-frame ones, dropping some. This sample has roughly 65,000 clones; over 60% occur once, and the top ten carry under 3%. Sequenced material: CD4+ or CD8+ T cells sorted from blood, taken in a trial of the OX40 agonist ivuxolimab. The TCR originated in an adult with an advanced solid tumor such as melanoma, head and neck, liver or kidney cancer.

In DNA, the CDR3 is TGCGCCAGCAGCGCGACAACTAGCGGGAGCAATGAGCAGTTCTTC. It encodes CASSATTSGSNEQFF. The chain carries TRBV5-1 and TRBJ2-1, with 11 bases lining up with TRBD2. The CDR3 loop spans 15 amino acids. With V trimmed by 4 bases and J by 6 bases, 6 bases remained unmatched. The germline CDR1 and CDR2 sequences are SGHRS and YFSETQ.